This entry describes one T cell receptor beta chain. This record comes from a study of shared clonotypes between healthy human individuals. Measured with immunoSEQ multiplex PCR; TCRdb has only the in-frame clones, and not every one. Among about 2.3 million clones listed, 90% to 95% were seen once. CDR1 is SGHVS, CDR2 FQNEAQ, per germline. V was trimmed by 4 bases and J by 0 bases, leaving 10 bases between them. The CDR3 is made up of 15 amino acids. Adult Caucasians living in Nashville, Tennessee made up all of the donors. Sequencing used naive CD4+ T cells from PBMCs. Subset indicated: CD45RA+ positively selected. This receptor was identified in a man between 18 and 35 years old in good health. Some clones in this sample may be carry-over from other donors' samples. The rearrangement uses TRBV7-8 and TRBJ1-5; TRBD1 might be the D (5 bases). CDR3 residues: CASSSQGDSNQPQHF. In nucleotides, the CDR3 is TGTGCCAGCAGCTCCCAGGGAGATAGCAATCAGCCCCAGCATTTT.